This T cell receptor beta chain came from a study of cytomegalovirus exposure and HLA in healthy donors. Looking at the study overall: In a previous analysis, more than 90 million unique TCR beta sequences were found from approximately 180 million T cells. Findings of the study overall: Most TCR sequences were seen very rarely across donors, but some public TCRs occurred in many. Certain sequence variants were highly shared and formed a cluster, and this cluster was likely a sequencing artifact. The study flagged roughly 150 TCR beta chains as cytomegalovirus-associated.

60 Vbeta and 13 Jbeta primers were used in PCR. Libraries were prepared by immunoSEQ multiplex PCR; TCRdb keeps only in-frame clonotypes and omits some of them. The data contain approximately 110,000 clones, around 70% of them seen just once; the ten biggest clones take up roughly a tenth. Points on this clone: Its antigen is as yet unknown.

CDR1 is ENHRY, CDR2 SYGVKD, per germline. The length of the CDR3 is 12 residues. With 10 bases clipped from V and 4 bases from J, the junction kept 4 bases outside the gene matches. Specimen: PBMCs. The clonotype was recovered from a man aged 40-50 years in good health and CMV-seropositive. V and J are TRBV10-3 and TRBJ1-2, with 9 nucleotides matching TRBD1. Written as DNA, the CDR3 is TGTGCCACCTCGGGACAGGGCTATGGCTACACCTTC. Its protein is CATSGQGYGYTF.